The 16 T cell receptor beta chains presented below share a single source sample, sequenced in a study of memory CD4+ T cells and cytomegalovirus serostatus. Single viable CD3+CD4+CD8-CD45RO+ cells were sorted as the memory CD4+ T cells. The method was immunoSEQ multiplex PCR; TCRdb's version includes in-frame clones alone and lacks a portion of them. The table includes 45,000 to 60,000 clones, around four fifths detected once. What was sequenced was memory CD4+ T cells from blood. The source is an adult in good health and CMV-seropositive.

The chain has TRBV14 and TRBJ1-2; TRBD1 aligns across 8 bases. Per germline, CDR1 SGHDN and CDR2 FVKESK. The CDR3 spans 15 residues. V shed 1 base, J shed 7 bases, and the junction held 8 bases outside the gene matches. The CDR3 reads CASSQGPGQAFGYTF. The CDR3 DNA reads as TGTGCCAGCAGCCAAGGACCGGGACAGGCTTTTGGCTACACCTTC.

CDR3 in DNA: TGCGCCAGCAGCTTGGGTACAGGATCGGAGACCCAGTACTTC. Its translation is CASSLGTGSETQYF. The chain uses TRBV5-1 and TRBJ2-5; tentative D call: TRBD1 (5 bases). CDR3 length: 14 amino acids. Germline V gene sequence: CDR1 SGHRS, CDR2 YFSETQ. Trimming pared 0 bases from V and 5 bases from J, leaving 11 bases between. The full variable domain, its missing parts supplied by reference TRBV5-1 and TRBJ2-5, is KAGVTQTPRYLIKTRGQQVTLSCSPISGHRSVSWYQQTPGQGLQFLFEYFSETQRNKGNFPGRFSGRQFSNSRSEMNVSTLELGDSALYLCASSLGTGSETQYFGPGTRLLVL.

The rearrangement joins TRBV28 to TRBJ1-5, with D unresolved. V lost 5 bases and J 4 bases, leaving 15 bases between the germline ends. Germline loops: CDR1 MDHEN, CDR2 SYDVKM. The CDR3 runs 15 residues. The CDR3 reads CASSLLMATNQPQHF. The CDR3 region has the DNA TGTGCCAGCAGTCTTTTAATGGCTACGAATCAGCCCCAGCATTTT.

The J gene is TRBJ2-1, the V gene TRBV29-1, with D possibly matching TRBD2 (5 bases). CDR1 and CDR2 (germline): SQVTM, ANQGSEA. Trimming stripped 4 bases from V and 5 bases from J, with 9 bases between. The CDR3 has 12 residues. CDR3 bases: TGCAGCGTTGCCCGGGGTAACAATGAGCAGTTCTTC. Protein sequence: CSVARGNNEQFF.

This clone has just a few counts. CDR3 protein: CASSQDRGGTQETQYF. The DNA for the CDR3 is TGCGCCAGCAGCCAAGATCGAGGAGGGACCCAAGAGACCCAGTACTTC. V gene TRBV4-3 combines with J gene TRBJ2-5; TRBD2 is a possible D gene (6 bases). With 0 bases removed from V and 1 base from J, the gap between germline ends came to 12 bases. Germline V gene data show CDR1 as LGHNA and CDR2 as YSLEER. The CDR3 has 16 residues.

The chain is built from TRBV2 and TRBJ2-7, with TRBD1 identical over 8 bases. The V gene end was trimmed by 8 bases and the J gene end by 3 bases; junction bases not matched to a gene: 6. CDR3 length: 13 amino acids. Germline V gene lookup returns CDR1 SNHLY and CDR2 FYNNEI. Here the CDR3 reads CASENRGFYEQYF. The CDR3 nucleotides are TGTGCCAGCGAAAACAGGGGGTTCTACGAGCAGTACTTC. The variable domain in full, with the rest retrieved from reference TRBV2 and TRBJ2-7, is EPEVTQTPSHQVTQMGQEVILRCVPISNHLYFYWYRQILGQKVEFLVSFYNNEISEKSEIFDDQFSVERPDGSNFTLKIRSTKLEDSAMYFCASENRGFYEQYFGPGTRLTVT.

The rearrangement joins TRBV11-2 to TRBJ2-7, with unresolved D. CDR1 is SGHAT, CDR2 FQNNGV, per germline. With 1 base removed from V and 1 base from J, the gap between germline ends came to 5 bases. The CDR3 runs 13 residues. The CDR3 DNA reads as TGTGCCAGCAGCTTAGCGCAGTCCTACGAGCAGTACTTC. This gives the protein CASSLAQSYEQYF.

This chain's CDR3 is CASSPPDRGGTEAFF. The CDR3 DNA is TGTGCCAGCTCACCTCCGGACAGGGGAGGTACTGAAGCTTTCTTT. This rearrangement joins TRBV18 to TRBJ1-1; TRBD1 aligns across 9 bases. J lost 5 bases, V lost 3 bases, and 7 bases had no gene match. CDR3 size: 15 residues. Germline CDR1 reads KGHSH; CDR2 reads LQKENI.

J is TRBJ1-1 and V is TRBV7-8, with D possibly TRBD1 on 5 matching bases. Trimming left V 4 bases short and J 1 base short, with 10 bases between. The CDR3 totals 14 residues. Per the germline V gene, CDR1 is SGHVS and CDR2 is FQNEAQ. CDR3 sequence (DNA): TGTGCCAGCAGCTCGGGACGGTGGAACACTGAAGCTTTCTTT. Its protein is CASSSGRWNTEAFF.

The chain carries TRBV6-6 and TRBJ2-7; D is uncertain. V lost 0 bases, J lost 3 bases, and 9 bases lay in between. CDR1 and CDR2 from the germline V gene are MNHNY and SVGAGI (reference sequence). The CDR3 consists of 14 residues. CDR3 sequence (DNA): TGTGCCAGCAGTTACTCAAGTAGCCACTACGAGCAGTACTTC. Translation gives CASSYSSSHYEQYF.

This rearrangement joins TRBV28 to TRBJ2-3; D is undetermined. This CDR3 region has 11 residues. Germline loops: CDR1 MDHEN, CDR2 SYDVKM. Deletions cut 3 bases from V and 6 bases from J, with 4 bases between. CDR3 residues: CASSFLDTQYF. For the CDR3, the DNA is TGTGCCAGCAGTTTCCTTGATACGCAGTATTTT.

The J gene is TRBJ2-7, the V gene TRBV2; 7 bases align to TRBD2. The CDR3 runs to 13 residues. J lost 5 bases, V lost 4 bases, and 5 bases had no gene match. CDR1 is SNHLY, CDR2 FYNNEI, per germline. The CDR3 nucleotides are TGTGCCAGCAGTGCGAAGCGGGACCACGAGCAGTACTTC. Translation: CASSAKRDHEQYF.

The rearrangement joins TRBV5-8 to TRBJ1-2; D not certain. The CDR3 is 14 residues long. Trimming took 4 bases from V and 1 from J, leaving 11 bases between them. The germline V gene encodes CDR1 SGHTS and CDR2 YDEGEE. CDR3 sequence reads: CASSRLRSNYGYTF. In DNA form, the CDR3 reads TGTGCCAGCAGCAGGCTCAGGAGTAACTATGGCTACACCTTC.

This clone has just one count. The chain carries TRBV11-3 and TRBJ2-2; a possible D gene is TRBD1 (6 bases). Germline lookup yields CDR1 SGHNT and CDR2 YENEEA. This CDR3 spans 14 amino acids. Trimming took off 2 bases at V and 6 bases at J, with 10 bases between the two ends. CDR3 nucleotide sequence: TGTGCCAGCAGCTTAACAGGGAGCGCCGGGGAGCTGTTTTTT. It translates to CASSLTGSAGELFF.

The gene calls are TRBV11-1 and TRBJ2-1; the D gene is possibly TRBD2 (7 bases). The V gene's germline CDR1 is SGHAT and CDR2 FQDESV (reference sequence). The CDR3 runs 17 residues. Trimming removed 5 bases at V and 0 bases at J, with 17 bases between. The CDR3 spells CASSLGGGTSSYNEQFF. The CDR3 region has the DNA TGTGCCAGCAGCCTTGGGGGGGGGACAAGCTCCTACAATGAGCAGTTCTTC.

The V call is TRBV25-1, the J call TRBJ1-1; 7 bases fit TRBD1. Looked up from germline, CDR1 is MGHDK and CDR2 is SYGVNS. This CDR3 has 15 amino acids. The V segment lost 6 bases and the J segment 1 base; nucleotides outside the gene matches: 8. CDR3 bases: TGTGCCAGCAGAGCTCCACAGGGGCAGAACACTGAAGCTTTCTTT. As protein: CASRAPQGQNTEAFF.